This entry lists 28 T cell receptor beta chains sequenced from one sample in a study of cytomegalovirus exposure and HLA in healthy donors (dated by TCRdb to 2016 to 2017). Libraries came from the immunoSEQ multiplex PCR assay. TCRdb stores this immuneACCESS table with in-frame sequences only. Part of the clones is absent; in the studies checked, under half of the shortfall reflects unresolved V genes, and no reason is known for the rest. This sample comprises roughly 120,000 clones, more than 70% of them detected only once. The ten largest clones capture 1.5% to 2% of the sample. Material for sequencing was PBMCs. Every receptor here comes from a man between 18 and 29 years old in good health and CMV-seronegative.

This chain uses TRBV5-1 with TRBJ2-1; D perhaps matches TRBD1 (5 bases). From germline, CDR1 is SGHRS and CDR2 YFSETQ. CDR3 length: 16 residues. The germline V and J ends were trimmed by 1 base and 0 bases, with 11 bases remaining between them. The CDR3 is CASSLPQGSSYNEQFF. In DNA form, the CDR3 reads TGCGCCAGCAGCTTGCCCCAGGGAAGCTCCTACAATGAGCAGTTCTTC.

The V gene is TRBV5-8, the J gene TRBJ1-1; the match to TRBD1 covers 7 bases. The CDR3 runs to 16 residues. Trimming took 1 base from V and 1 from J; bases not matched to a gene: 7. The germline V gene has CDR1 SGHTS and CDR2 YDEGEE. CDR3 region: CASSLMQGVKNTEAFF. The CDR3 DNA reads TGTGCCAGCAGCTTGATGCAGGGGGTAAAGAACACTGAAGCTTTCTTT.

V is TRBV27 and J is TRBJ2-3; no clear D gene. V lost 2 bases, J lost 5 bases, and 8 bases lay in between. The CDR3 contains 13 residues. In germline, CDR1 is MNHEY, CDR2 SMNVEV (reference sequence). DNA for the CDR3: TGTGCCAGCAGTTTAAGATACGGAGATACGCAGTATTTT. It translates to CASSLRYGDTQYF.

V gene TRBV11-3 combines with J gene TRBJ1-4; D is uncertain. V lost 5 bases to trimming and J lost 7 bases, with 8 bases between them. The CDR3 spans 12 residues. The germline CDR1 and CDR2 sequences are SGHNT and YENEEA. The CDR3 sequence: CASSRRGEKLFF. The CDR3, as DNA: TGTGCCAGCAGCCGACGGGGTGAAAAACTGTTTTTT.

The rearrangement links TRBV12-5 to TRBJ2-3; D is possibly TRBD2 (5 bases). CDR3 length: 15 amino acids. The germline V gene has CDR1 LGHNT and CDR2 FRNRAP. V shed 7 bases and J shed 3 bases, with 17 bases lying between them. CDR3 region: CASAPPYRGTDTQYF. The CDR3 DNA follows: TGTGCTAGTGCCCCGCCTTACCGGGGAACAGATACGCAGTATTTT. Full variable domain (remainder filled in from reference TRBV12-5 and TRBJ2-3): DARVTQTPRHKVTEMGQEVTMRCQPILGHNTVFWYRQTMMQGLELLAYFRNRAPLDDSGMPKDRFSAEMPDATLATLKIQPSEPRDSAVYFCASAPPYRGTDTQYFGPGTRLTVL.

The V gene is TRBV11-2, the J gene TRBJ2-2; possible D gene TRBD1, 5 bases. This CDR3 is built from 16 residues. V lost 4 bases to trimming and J lost 2 bases, with 14 bases between them. Per germline, CDR1 SGHAT and CDR2 FQNNGV. This chain's CDR3 is CASSSIRQLNTGELFF. DNA of the CDR3: TGTGCCAGCAGCTCCATTCGACAGCTAAACACCGGGGAGCTGTTTTTT.

V is TRBV28 and J is TRBJ1-2, with a possible D match to TRBD1 (5 bases). The ends were cut back, 4 bases at V and 3 bases at J, with 12 bases in the middle. This CDR3 is built from 14 residues. Germline CDR1 reads MDHEN; CDR2 reads SYDVKM. The CDR3 here is CASSYGRDHYGYTF. In nucleotides, the CDR3 is TGTGCCAGCAGTTACGGCAGGGATCACTATGGCTACACCTTC.

This clone was observed once. The chain joins TRBV28 to TRBJ1-1; possibly TRBD1 for D (6 bases). The CDR3 loop spans 13 amino acids. Germline V gives CDR1 MDHEN, CDR2 SYDVKM. V lost 10 bases and J lost 3, with 15 bases in between. The chain's CDR3 is CATNRALDTEAFF. The DNA of the CDR3 is TGTGCCACCAACAGGGCGTTGGACACTGAAGCTTTCTTT.

The chain combines TRBV18 with TRBJ2-1; 12 bases match TRBD2. From germline, CDR1 is KGHSH and CDR2 LQKENI. This CDR3 is built from 19 residues. The junction had 7 bases not matched to a gene; V was cut back by 1 base and J by 0 bases. The chain's CDR3 is CASSPLTSGRTSSYNEQFF. CDR3 nucleotides: TGTGCCAGCTCACCACTAACTAGCGGGAGGACCAGCTCCTACAATGAGCAGTTCTTC. The full variable domain, its missing parts supplied by reference TRBV18 and TRBJ2-1, is NAGVMQNPRHLVRRRGQEARLRCSPMKGHSHVYWYRQLPEEGLKFMVYLQKENIIDESGMPKERFSAEFPKEGPSILRIQQVVRGDSAAYFCASSPLTSGRTSSYNEQFFGPGTRLTVL.

Here the CDR3 reads CASSEQGYGELFF. The CDR3 coding sequence is TGTGCCAGCAGCGAACAGGGATACGGGGAGCTGTTTTTT. The genes are TRBV9 and TRBJ2-2, with a possible D match to TRBD1 (6 bases). Germline V gene lookup returns CDR1 SGDLS and CDR2 YYNGEE. The CDR3 length is 13 residues. Trimming pared 3 bases from V and 7 bases from J, leaving 10 bases between.

The chain couples TRBV5-1 to TRBJ2-2; the D gene is possibly TRBD2 (6 bases). Germline assignment: CDR1 SGHRS and CDR2 YFSETQ. Trimming removed 4 bases from V and 4 bases from J, with 17 bases in between. The CDR3 is 16 residues long. In DNA form, the CDR3 reads TGCGCCAGCAGCGGGATCTTCGGGGGAACCACCGGGGAGCTGTTTTTT. As protein: CASSGIFGGTTGELFF.

The chain uses TRBV30 and TRBJ2-2; D is unclear. CDR1 GTSNPN and CDR2 SVGIG come from the germline V gene (reference sequence). The CDR3 spans 13 residues. Trimming stripped 3 bases from V and 4 bases from J, with 9 bases between. CDR3 coding DNA: TGTGCCTGGAGAGACACTTCCACCGGGGAGCTGTTTTTT. Residues: CAWRDTSTGELFF.

The rearrangement joins TRBV28 to TRBJ2-2; TRBD2 aligns across 10 bases. This CDR3 contains 16 residues. The germline CDR1 and CDR2 sequences are MDHEN and SYDVKM. The ends lost 2 bases at V and 7 bases at J; junction bases unmatched: 7. The CDR3 loop reads CASSLRLAGAVGELFF. In nucleotides, the CDR3 is TGTGCCAGCAGTTTACGCCTAGCGGGAGCGGTCGGGGAGCTGTTTTTT.

The chain is built from TRBV5-1 and TRBJ2-7, with 9 bases lining up with TRBD1. CDR1 and CDR2 from the germline V gene are SGHRS and YFSETQ. V gave up 0 bases and J gave up 2 bases; unmatched junction bases: 3. The CDR3 sequence is 15 residues long. The CDR3 loop reads CASSLVTGGPYEQYF. DNA for the CDR3: TGCGCCAGCAGCTTGGTAACAGGGGGCCCCTACGAGCAGTACTTC.

This chain links TRBV7-2 with TRBJ1-3; D gene unclear. This CDR3 has 14 residues. Looked up from germline, CDR1 is SGHTA and CDR2 is FQGNSA. Trimming pared 6 bases from V and 0 bases from J, leaving 9 bases between. The CDR3 reads CASRPRFSGNTIYF. The CDR3 DNA reads as TGTGCCAGCAGACCCAGATTCTCTGGAAACACCATATATTTT.

The rearrangement joins TRBV4-1 to TRBJ2-7, with D perhaps TRBD2 (5 bases). This CDR3 contains 14 residues. Germline CDR1 MGHRA, CDR2 YSYEKL. The V end was cut by 0 bases, the J end by 3 bases, with 9 bases between. The CDR3 reads CASSQERGNYEQYF. In DNA form, the CDR3 reads TGCGCCAGCAGCCAAGAACGGGGTAACTACGAGCAGTACTTC.

The gene calls are TRBV2 and TRBJ1-1; D possibly corresponds to TRBD1 (6 bases). The germline V gene has CDR1 SNHLY and CDR2 FYNNEI. Trimming removed 8 bases at V and 5 bases at J, with 15 bases between. CDR3 length: 13 residues. CDR3 in amino acids: CASHRVVSTEAFF. CDR3 bases: TGTGCCAGCCACAGGGTCGTTAGTACTGAAGCTTTCTTT.

V usage is TRBV5-1 and J usage is TRBJ1-2; 8 bases match TRBD1. J was trimmed by 6 bases and V by 4 bases; bases with no gene match: 11. This CDR3 is 15 amino acids long. The germline V gene encodes CDR1 SGHRS and CDR2 YFSETQ. The CDR3 bases are TGCGCCAGCAGCGAAAAGGGACAGGTCAGCGATGGCTACACCTTC. This codes for CASSEKGQVSDGYTF.

The chain links TRBV9 to TRBJ2-7, with 7 bases identical to TRBD2. CDR1 SGDLS and CDR2 YYNGEE come from the germline V gene. V lost 0 bases to trimming and J lost 0 bases; unmatched junction nucleotides: 6. CDR3 size: 16 residues. CDR3 residues: CASSVAGEGSSYEQYF. CDR3 DNA: TGTGCCAGCAGCGTAGCTGGGGAGGGAAGCTCCTACGAGCAGTACTTC.

The rearrangement uses TRBV19 and TRBJ2-7; TRBD1 might be the D (6 bases). V was clipped by 5 bases and J by 2 bases, with 16 bases between them. CDR1 and CDR2 (germline): LNHDA, SQIVND (reference sequence). This CDR3 spans 15 amino acids. CDR3 in amino acids: CASSPEGTPPYEQYF. The DNA of the CDR3 is TGTGCCAGTAGTCCCGAGGGGACACCTCCCTACGAGCAGTACTTC.

V and J are TRBV6-5 and TRBJ2-1; TRBD1 matches at 9 bases. J gave up 4 bases and V 5 bases, and 6 bases lay outside the gene matches. Germline assignment: CDR1 MNHEY and CDR2 SVGAGI. CDR3 length equals 15 residues. The CDR3 spells CASSPTGGDYNEQFF. The DNA of the CDR3 is TGTGCCAGCAGTCCGACAGGGGGGGATTACAATGAGCAGTTCTTC.

The chain is built from TRBV5-4 and TRBJ2-1; TRBD1 might be the D (5 bases). Trimming stripped 0 bases from V and 10 bases from J, with 17 bases between. The CDR3 consists of 15 residues. From germline, CDR1 is SGHNT and CDR2 YYREEE (reference sequence). The chain's CDR3 is CASSLDRQGGREQFF. DNA for the CDR3: TGTGCCAGCAGCTTGGACCGTCAGGGCGGAAGGGAGCAGTTCTTC. The full variable domain, rest sourced from reference TRBV5-4 and TRBJ2-1, is ETGVTQSPTHLIKTRGQQVTLRCSSQSGHNTVSWYQQALGQGPQFIFQYYREEENGRGNFPPRFSGLQFPNYSSELNVNALELDDSALYLCASSLDRQGGREQFFGPGTRLTVL.

The chain is built from TRBV7-9 and TRBJ2-5; 12 bases are shared with TRBD2. The V gene's germline CDR1 is SEHNR and CDR2 FQNEAQ (reference sequence). This CDR3 region has 17 residues. V trimming: 5 bases; J trimming: 0 bases; junction bases outside the gene matches: 7. The CDR3 sequence: CASSPPGLAGYQETQYF. CDR3 coding DNA: TGTGCCAGCAGCCCACCGGGACTAGCGGGTTACCAAGAGACCCAGTACTTC.

This chain joins TRBV29-1 and TRBJ2-3, with 10 bases aligning to TRBD2. Germline V CDR1 and CDR2: SQVTM, ANQGSEA. Germline trimming cut 4 bases from V and 3 bases from J; bases unmatched to any gene: 1. The CDR3 is made up of 13 amino acids. CDR3 in amino acids: CSVGTSGTDTQYF. DNA for the CDR3: TGCAGCGTTGGGACTAGCGGAACAGATACGCAGTATTTT.

The V call is TRBV20-1, the J call TRBJ1-1, with unresolved D. This CDR3 spans 11 amino acids. Germline V gene lookup returns CDR1 DFQATT and CDR2 SNEGSKA (reference sequence). The V end lost 6 bases, the J end lost 4 bases, and 9 bases lay between the germline ends. The CDR3 loop is CSANSGTEAFF. In nucleotides, the CDR3 is TGCAGTGCAAACAGCGGCACTGAAGCTTTCTTT.

The CDR3 loop reads CATSQNREIPTDTQYF. The CDR3 DNA reads as TGTGCCACTTCCCAAAACAGGGAAATACCCACAGATACGCAGTATTTT. This sequence joins TRBV21-1 and TRBJ2-3; the table's D call, TRBD1, has no DNA check behind it. TRBV21-1 is reported as a pseudogene. The CDR3 totals 16 residues.

CDR3 nucleotides: TGTGCCAGCAGCTCGGACAGGGTAACCTACGAGCAGTACTTC. It encodes CASSSDRVTYEQYF. The chain recombines TRBV7-9 with TRBJ2-7; TRBD1 agrees at 8 bases. V lost 4 bases to trimming and J lost 2 bases; unmatched junction nucleotides: 4. This CDR3 spans 14 amino acids. Per the germline V gene, CDR1 is SEHNR and CDR2 is FQNEAQ (reference sequence).

The chain uses TRBV2 and TRBJ1-5, with a weak D call TRBD1 (5 bases). V was cut by 7 bases and J by 0 bases, with 10 bases left in between. The CDR3 covers 14 residues. The V gene's germline CDR1 is SNHLY and CDR2 FYNNEI. The CDR3 coding sequence is TGTGCCAGCAAGTACAGGCCTAGCAATCAGCCCCAGCATTTT. Its protein product is CASKYRPSNQPQHF.